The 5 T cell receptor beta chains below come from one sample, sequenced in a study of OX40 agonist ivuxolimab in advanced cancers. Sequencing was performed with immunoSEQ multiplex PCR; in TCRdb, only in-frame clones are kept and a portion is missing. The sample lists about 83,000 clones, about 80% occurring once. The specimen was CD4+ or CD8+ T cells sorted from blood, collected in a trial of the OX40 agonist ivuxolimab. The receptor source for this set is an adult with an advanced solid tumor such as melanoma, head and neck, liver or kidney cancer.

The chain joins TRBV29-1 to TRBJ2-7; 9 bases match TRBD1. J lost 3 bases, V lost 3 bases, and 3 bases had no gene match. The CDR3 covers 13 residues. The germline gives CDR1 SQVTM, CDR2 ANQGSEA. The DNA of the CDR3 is TGCAGCGTTGATTTGGGACAGGGCTACGAGCAGTACTTC. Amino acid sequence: CSVDLGQGYEQYF.

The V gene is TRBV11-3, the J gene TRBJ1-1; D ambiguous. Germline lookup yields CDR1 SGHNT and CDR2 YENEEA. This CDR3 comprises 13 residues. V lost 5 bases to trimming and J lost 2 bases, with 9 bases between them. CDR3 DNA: TGTGCCAGCAGCGGACTGCCTAACACTGAAGCTTTCTTT. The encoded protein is CASSGLPNTEAFF.

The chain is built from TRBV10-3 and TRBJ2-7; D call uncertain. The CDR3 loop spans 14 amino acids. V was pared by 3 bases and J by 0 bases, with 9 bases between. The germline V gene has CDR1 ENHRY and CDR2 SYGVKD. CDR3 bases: TGTGCCATCAGTGAACCCGTCAGCTCCTACGAGCAGTACTTC. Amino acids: CAISEPVSSYEQYF.

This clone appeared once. The CDR3 DNA follows: TGTGCCAGCAGCCCGACCTGGGACAGGCGGATCATCTACGAGCAGTACTTC. It specifies CASSPTWDRRIIYEQYF. The rearrangement uses TRBV5-6 and TRBJ2-7, with TRBD1 matching 8 bases. Germline assignment: CDR1 SGHDT and CDR2 YYEEEE. The CDR3 is made up of 17 amino acids. J lost 3 bases, V lost 4 bases, and 15 bases had no gene match.

CDR3 DNA: TGCGCCAGCAGCCTGGGGACAGGGGTTTACACCGGGGAGCTGTTTTTT. It yields the protein CASSLGTGVYTGELFF. This chain uses TRBV5-1 with TRBJ2-2, with 10 bases identical to TRBD1. The CDR3 is made up of 16 amino acids. In germline, CDR1 is SGHRS, CDR2 YFSETQ. V dropped 4 bases and J dropped 3; count of bases not matched to a gene: 6.